The 19 T cell receptor beta chains below come from one sample, sequenced in a study of OX40 agonist ivuxolimab in advanced cancers. The protocol was immunoSEQ multiplex PCR, while the TCRdb copy is restricted to in-frame clones and leaves out a portion. Among under 15,000 clones listed, approximately 82% were seen once. The sequencing used CD4+ or CD8+ T cells sorted from blood, collected in a trial of the OX40 agonist ivuxolimab. The receptors derive from an adult with an advanced solid tumor such as melanoma, head and neck, liver or kidney cancer.

This sequence joins TRBV11-2 and TRBJ1-1; D uncertain. Per germline, CDR1 SGHAT and CDR2 FQNNGV. The CDR3 is 14 amino acids. Trimming left V 4 bases short and J 4 bases short, with 13 bases between. CDR3 nucleotides: TGTGCCAGCAGCTCCTTAGAGGGTACCACTGAAGCTTTCTTT. Encoded protein: CASSSLEGTTEAFF.

This rearrangement joins TRBV5-8 to TRBJ2-7; D tentatively fits TRBD1 or TRBD2 (6 bases each). The CDR3 sequence is 13 residues long. Germline lookup yields CDR1 SGHTS and CDR2 YDEGEE. V shed 0 bases and J shed 5 bases, with 9 bases lying between them. DNA of the CDR3: TGTGCCAGCAGCTTGGGCGGGGACAACGAGCAGTACTTC. Protein sequence: CASSLGGDNEQYF. Looking up the rest from reference TRBV5-8 and TRBJ2-7 gives the full variable domain: EAGVTQSPTHLIKTRGQQATLRCSPISGHTSVYWYQQALGLGLQFLLWYDEGEERNRGNFPPRFSGRQFPNYSSELNVNALELEDSALYLCASSLGGDNEQYFGPGTRLTVT.

V gene TRBV5-4 combines with J gene TRBJ2-7; no clear D gene. Germline V lookup: CDR1 SGHNT, CDR2 YYREEE (reference sequence). The CDR3 covers 15 residues. Trimming stripped 0 bases from V and 5 bases from J, with 15 bases between. CDR3 loop: CASSLGADLSHEQYF. The CDR3 DNA reads as TGTGCCAGCAGCTTGGGGGCAGATCTGAGCCACGAGCAGTACTTC. Full variable domain (remainder filled in from reference TRBV5-4 and TRBJ2-7): ETGVTQSPTHLIKTRGQQVTLRCSSQSGHNTVSWYQQALGQGPQFIFQYYREEENGRGNFPPRFSGLQFPNYSSELNVNALELDDSALYLCASSLGADLSHEQYFGPGTRLTVT.

The chain employs TRBV19 and TRBJ2-7; TRBD1 aligns across 8 bases. Looked up from germline, CDR1 is LNHDA and CDR2 is SQIVND (reference sequence). V lost 4 bases, J lost 3 bases, and 5 bases stayed unmatched. The CDR3 runs 14 residues. The CDR3 loop is CASSTSGQVYEQYF. CDR3 bases: TGTGCCAGTAGTACTTCGGGACAGGTCTACGAGCAGTACTTC.

The chain recombines TRBV2 with TRBJ2-5; 9 bases are shared with TRBD2. This CDR3 spans 14 amino acids. The germline gives CDR1 SNHLY, CDR2 FYNNEI. The V gene end was trimmed by 7 bases and the J gene end by 4 bases; junction bases not matched to a gene: 7. The CDR3 loop is CASIGREGGETQYF. As DNA, the CDR3 is TGTGCCAGCATAGGGCGGGAGGGAGGAGAGACCCAGTACTTC.

This clone has more than one count but fewer than ten. The sample has other DNA sequences that encode this CDR3 too. The chain joins TRBV4-1 to TRBJ1-5, with 7 bases matching TRBD1. V was pared by 0 bases and J by 7 bases, with 9 bases of the junction left unmatched. The germline CDR1 and CDR2 sequences are MGHRA and YSYEKL. The length of the CDR3 is 16 residues. The CDR3: CASSQDQGVGEQPQHF. DNA for the CDR3: TGCGCCAGCAGCCAAGATCAGGGGGTGGGTGAACAGCCCCAGCATTTT.

This clone was seen only once. The rearrangement uses TRBV29-1 and TRBJ1-1; D possibly corresponds to TRBD1 (6 bases). CDR1 and CDR2 from the germline V gene are SQVTM and ANQGSEA. Trimming stripped 2 bases from V and 1 base from J, with 11 bases between. The CDR3 sequence is 14 residues long. The chain's CDR3 is CSVESGAENTEAFF. The CDR3 nucleotides read TGCAGCGTTGAATCAGGGGCGGAGAACACTGAAGCTTTCTTT.

V is TRBV5-4 and J is TRBJ2-1; no clear D. CDR1 and CDR2 (germline): SGHNT, YYREEE (reference sequence). This CDR3 has 11 residues. Trimming left V 2 bases short and J 9 bases short, with 6 bases between. The CDR3 DNA is TGTGCCAGCAGCTTCGCGGTTGAGCAGTTCTTC. The encoded protein is CASSFAVEQFF.

CDR3 sequence: CASSFGLGYEQYF. The CDR3, as DNA: TGTGCCAGCAGCTTCGGACTCGGGTACGAGCAGTACTTC. The chain carries TRBV7-3 and TRBJ2-7; tentative D call: TRBD2 (5 bases). The CDR3 extends over 13 amino acids. Trimming cost V 3 bases and J 4 bases, with 10 bases left between them. Germline V gene data show CDR1 as SGHTA and CDR2 as FQGTGA. Based on the CDR3 plus reference TRBV7-3 and TRBJ2-7, the full variable domain is GAGVSQTPSNKVTEKGKYVELRCDPISGHTALYWYRQSLGQGPEFLIYFQGTGAADDSGLPNDRFFAVRPEGSVSTLKIQRTERGDSAVYLCASSFGLGYEQYFGPGTRLTVT.

This chain connects TRBV11-2 to TRBJ2-1, with a weak D call TRBD2 (6 bases). CDR3 length: 13 residues. The V gene's germline CDR1 is SGHAT and CDR2 FQNNGV. V was trimmed by 5 bases and J by 4 bases, leaving 9 bases between them. The CDR3 here is CASSRDSYNEQFF. DNA of the CDR3: TGTGCCAGCAGCCGGGACTCTTACAATGAGCAGTTCTTC.

The rearrangement joins TRBV19 to TRBJ1-5, with D perhaps TRBD1 (5 bases). The CDR3 runs to 15 residues. Deletions cut 1 base from V and 4 bases from J, with 11 bases between. Per the germline V gene, CDR1 is LNHDA and CDR2 is SQIVND (reference sequence). In DNA, the CDR3 is TGTGCCAGTAGTATAGGGGGGGACCTAAATCAGCCCCAGCATTTT. Translation: CASSIGGDLNQPQHF.

J is TRBJ1-1 and V is TRBV28; D perhaps matches TRBD1 (6 bases). Trimming stripped 4 bases from V and 0 bases from J, with 9 bases between. Germline V gives CDR1 MDHEN, CDR2 SYDVKM. This CDR3 comprises 14 residues. CDR3 region: CASSWRGMNTEAFF. The CDR3 coding sequence is TGTGCCAGCAGTTGGAGGGGGATGAACACTGAAGCTTTCTTT.

The genes are TRBV15 and TRBJ2-2, with D perhaps being TRBD1 or TRBD2 (7 bases each). V lost 1 base, J lost 2 bases, and 17 bases lay in between. This CDR3 is 18 amino acids long. The germline V gene has CDR1 LNHNV and CDR2 YYDKDF (reference sequence). Here the CDR3 DNA reads TGTGCCACCAGCAGAGTGGGGGGGACAGAACTTAACACCGGGGAGCTGTTTTTT. As protein: CATSRVGGTELNTGELFF. The full variable domain, rest sourced from reference TRBV15 and TRBJ2-2, is DAMVIQNPRYQVTQFGKPVTLSCSQTLNHNVMYWYQQKSSQAPKLLFHYYDKDFNNEADTPDNFQSRRPNTSFCFLDIRSPGLGDTAMYLCATSRVGGTELNTGELFFGEGSRLTVL.

V usage is TRBV19 and J usage is TRBJ2-1, with 8 bases matching TRBD2. With 5 bases clipped from V and 5 bases from J, the junction kept 11 bases outside the gene matches. Germline CDR1 is LNHDA and CDR2 is SQIVND (reference sequence). CDR3 size: 16 residues. CDR3 amino acids: CASSRLAGPLNNEQFF. Here the CDR3 DNA reads TGTGCCAGTAGTCGGTTAGCGGGGCCCCTAAACAATGAGCAGTTCTTC. Full variable domain (remainder filled in from reference TRBV19 and TRBJ2-1): DGGITQSPKYLFRKEGQNVTLSCEQNLNHDAMYWYRQDPGQGLRLIYYSQIVNDFQKGDIAEGYSVSREKKESFPLTVTSAQKNPTAFYLCASSRLAGPLNNEQFFGPGTRLTVL.

The V and J genes are TRBV5-5 and TRBJ1-5; the match to TRBD1 covers 7 bases. V trimming: 0 bases; J trimming: 0 bases; junction bases outside the gene matches: 0. CDR3 length equals 15 residues. Germline V gene lookup returns CDR1 SGHKS and CDR2 YYEKEE (reference sequence). Here the CDR3 reads CASSLGDSSNQPQHF. The DNA for the CDR3 is TGTGCCAGCAGCTTGGGGGACAGTAGCAATCAGCCCCAGCATTTT.

The rearrangement joins TRBV9 to TRBJ2-7, with D maybe TRBD2 (5 bases). The CDR3 has 13 residues. V shed 0 bases and J shed 5 bases, with 9 bases lying between them. CDR1 SGDLS and CDR2 YYNGEE come from the germline V gene. The CDR3 region has the DNA TGTGCCAGCAGCGTAGAGAGGGAGCACGAGCAGTACTTC. Protein sequence: CASSVEREHEQYF.

The rearrangement uses TRBV7-9 and TRBJ1-2; TRBD1 matches at 8 bases. CDR3 length equals 15 residues. Germline V gene sequence: CDR1 SEHNR, CDR2 FQNEAQ (reference sequence). Unmatched junction bases numbered 9, after V lost 1 base and J lost 8 bases. CDR3 DNA: TGTGCCAGCAGCTTAGGATCGGACAGGGTATACGGCTACACCTTC. Translation gives CASSLGSDRVYGYTF.

The chain carries TRBV6-5 and TRBJ1-1, with D possibly TRBD1 on 5 matching bases. This CDR3 contains 13 residues. Germline V CDR1 and CDR2: MNHEY, SVGAGI. The germline V and J ends were trimmed by 6 bases and 7 bases, with 15 bases remaining between them. The CDR3 protein is CASSPGGGGEAFF. CDR3 bases: TGTGCCAGCAGCCCCGGCGGGGGAGGTGAAGCTTTCTTT.

The chain is built from TRBV7-9 and TRBJ1-2; D is possibly TRBD1 (5 bases). CDR3 length: 15 residues. Trimming left V 0 bases short and J 4 bases short, with 12 bases between. CDR1 and CDR2 from the germline V gene are SEHNR and FQNEAQ (reference sequence). CDR3 nucleotide sequence: TGTGCCAGCAGCTTAGCGGTAGGACAAGTCTATGGCTACACCTTC. Translating gives CASSLAVGQVYGYTF.